The 16 T cell receptor beta chains below come from one sample, sequenced in a study of blood T cell repertoires in COVID-19. The repertoire was sequenced with immunoSEQ multiplex PCR; TCRdb's copy has only in-frame clones and lacks some. The top ten hold about 5.1% of the sample, which has some 220,000 clones, roughly 85% seen once. Specimen: peripheral blood. The receptors originated from a man between 45 and 60 years old with COVID-19, enrolled during active disease.

The rearrangement joins TRBV30 to TRBJ1-3; D remains ambiguous. Germline lookup yields CDR1 GTSNPN and CDR2 SVGIG (reference sequence). CDR3 size: 14 residues. Deletions cut 3 bases from V and 3 bases from J, with 12 bases between. The CDR3 spells CAWRRQTLGNTIYF. The CDR3 DNA follows: TGTGCCTGGAGGCGCCAAACTCTTGGAAACACCATATATTTT.

This clone was counted only a few times. The chain recombines TRBV4-3 with TRBJ1-1; D is undetermined. V was shortened by 4 bases and J by 4 bases, with 7 bases between the two germline ends. Germline assignment: CDR1 LGHNA and CDR2 YSLEER. The CDR3 has 12 amino acids. In DNA form, the CDR3 reads TGCGCCAGCAGCCTGGGCACCACTGAAGCTTTCTTT. Its protein is CASSLGTTEAFF.

V is TRBV24-1 and J is TRBJ1-5; D is uncertain. Looked up from germline, CDR1 is KGHDR and CDR2 is SFDVKD. V lost 7 bases to trimming and J lost 4 bases, with 13 bases between them. The CDR3 consists of 14 residues. CDR3 DNA: TGTGCCACCAGCTCGCGGGGTAGTAATCAGCCCCAGCATTTT. Its protein product is CATSSRGSNQPQHF.

The chain is built from TRBV11-1 and TRBJ1-6; 8 bases line up with TRBD1. V lost 3 bases, J lost 9 bases, and 4 bases stayed unmatched. The CDR3 runs to 14 residues. Germline V gives CDR1 SGHAT, CDR2 FQDESV (reference sequence). DNA of the CDR3: TGTGCCAGCAGCTTTCGGACAGGGAGTTCACCCCTCCACTTT. Translating gives CASSFRTGSSPLHF.

The rearrangement joins TRBV5-1 to TRBJ2-3; the match to TRBD1 covers 7 bases. CDR1 and CDR2 from the germline V gene are SGHRS and YFSETQ. The CDR3 loop spans 16 amino acids. V shed 0 bases and J 2 bases; nucleotides not matched to a gene: 6. The CDR3 protein is CASSLDPGGVTDTQYF. The CDR3 bases are TGCGCCAGCAGCTTGGATCCAGGGGGTGTCACAGATACGCAGTATTTT.

This chain connects TRBV7-2 to TRBJ2-5; a weak D match, TRBD2 (5 bases). Trimming shortened V by 10 bases and J by 5 bases, and 14 bases separated the two germline ends. The V gene's germline CDR1 is SGHTA and CDR2 FQGNSA. The CDR3 totals 12 residues. In nucleotides, the CDR3 is TGTGCCACCGGGATGTCCCGGGAGACCCAGTACTTC. Translation: CATGMSRETQYF.

This clone showed up just once. The rearrangement links TRBV19 to TRBJ1-4, with TRBD1 matching over 8 bases. Germline CDR1 and CDR2: LNHDA and SQIVND (reference sequence). This CDR3 comprises 15 residues. J gave up 5 bases and V 3 bases, and 5 bases lay outside the gene matches. The CDR3 loop reads CASSMQGALNEKLFF. CDR3 bases: TGTGCCAGTAGTATGCAGGGGGCTCTAAATGAAAAACTGTTTTTT.

V gene TRBV20-1 combines with J gene TRBJ1-5, with D possibly TRBD1 on 5 matching bases. The CDR3 is 13 amino acids. The V gene's germline CDR1 is DFQATT and CDR2 SNEGSKA (reference sequence). Trimming removed 3 bases from V and 7 bases from J, with 13 bases in between. The CDR3 reads CSASGGDWQPQHF. CDR3 bases: TGCAGTGCTAGTGGGGGGGACTGGCAGCCCCAGCATTTT.

This rearrangement joins TRBV18 to TRBJ2-2; D is possibly TRBD1 (6 bases). V was cut by 2 bases and J by 1 base, with 11 bases left in between. CDR1 is KGHSH, CDR2 LQKENI, per germline. The CDR3 runs 16 residues. CDR3 DNA: TGTGCCAGCTCACCATTGGGGGCTGGGAACACCGGGGAGCTGTTTTTT. Translating gives CASSPLGAGNTGELFF. Combining the CDR3 with reference TRBV18 and TRBJ2-2 gives the whole variable domain NAGVMQNPRHLVRRRGQEARLRCSPMKGHSHVYWYRQLPEEGLKFMVYLQKENIIDESGMPKERFSAEFPKEGPSILRIQQVVRGDSAAYFCASSPLGAGNTGELFFGEGSRLTVL.

The chain combines TRBV28 with TRBJ2-3; a possible D gene is TRBD1 (5 bases). CDR1 is MDHEN, CDR2 SYDVKM, per germline. The CDR3 extends over 14 amino acids. V was cut by 3 bases and J by 6 bases, with 13 bases left in between. Written as DNA, the CDR3 is TGTGCCAGCAGTTTTTTAGGGGTGGAGGATACGCAGTATTTT. As protein: CASSFLGVEDTQYF. Combining the CDR3 with reference TRBV28 and TRBJ2-3 gives the whole variable domain DVKVTQSSRYLVKRTGEKVFLECVQDMDHENMFWYRQDPGLGLRLIYFSYDVKMKEKGDIPEGYSVSREKKERFSLILESASTNQTSMYLCASSFLGVEDTQYFGPGTRLTVL.

This clone was counted a few times. This rearrangement joins TRBV10-3 to TRBJ2-5; no clear D gene. Germline V gene lookup returns CDR1 ENHRY and CDR2 SYGVKD. CDR3 length: 12 amino acids. Trimming removed 4 bases from V and 0 bases from J, with 3 bases in between. The CDR3 sequence: CAISVNQETQYF. In nucleotides, the CDR3 is TGTGCCATCAGTGTTAACCAAGAGACCCAGTACTTC.

This chain links TRBV5-8 with TRBJ1-5; 7 nucleotides agree with TRBD1. Germline CDR1 is SGHTS and CDR2 is YDEGEE. The CDR3 contains 17 residues. Trimming cost V 0 bases and J 0 bases; bases outside gene matches: 6. This CDR3 reads CASSLGRDSYSNQPQHF. CDR3 nucleotides: TGTGCCAGCAGCTTGGGGAGGGACAGCTATAGCAATCAGCCCCAGCATTTT.

The chain couples TRBV2 to TRBJ1-2; 8 nucleotides agree with TRBD1. V trimming: 7 bases; J trimming: 1 base; junction bases outside the gene matches: 11. The CDR3 consists of 16 residues. Germline V gene lookup returns CDR1 SNHLY and CDR2 FYNNEI. This CDR3 is CASMGTGHSFNYGYTF. In nucleotides, the CDR3 is TGTGCCAGCATGGGGACAGGCCATTCCTTTAACTATGGCTACACCTTC.

This chain links TRBV6-5 with TRBJ2-3, with 9 bases aligning to TRBD1. Germline V gene data show CDR1 as MNHEY and CDR2 as SVGAGI. The CDR3 sequence is 15 residues long. The ends lost 6 bases at V and 2 bases at J; junction bases unmatched: 6. This CDR3 reads CASRTGTGNTDTQYF. The CDR3 region has the DNA TGTGCCAGCAGGACCGGGACAGGGAACACAGATACGCAGTATTTT.

This clone was picked up a small number of times. The chain carries TRBV3-1 (or the pseudogene TRBV3-2) and TRBJ1-3; D perhaps matches TRBD1 (5 bases). From germline, CDR1 is LGHDT and CDR2 YNNKEL (reference sequence). Trimming took off 0 bases at V and 0 bases at J, with 15 bases between the two ends. The CDR3 runs 18 residues. CDR3 sequence: CASSQEGATASSGNTIYF. CDR3 coding DNA: TGTGCCAGCAGCCAAGAAGGGGCTACAGCGAGCTCTGGAAACACCATATATTTT.

The sample holds one count of this clone. This chain uses TRBV7-2 with TRBJ1-2; 7 bases match TRBD1. Losses at the gene ends were 1 base for V and 8 bases for J; bases not matched to a gene: 13. CDR1 is SGHTA and CDR2 is FQGNSA in the germline V gene. The length of the CDR3 is 16 residues. The CDR3 DNA is TGTGCCAGCAGCTTAGATGGGGTGACAGGGATATGGGGCTACACCTTC. Translating gives CASSLDGVTGIWGYTF.